The 12 T cell receptor beta chains below were found in one sample sequenced in a study of regulatory T cells in long-lasting Graves disease. Building of the TCR beta libraries involved iRepertoire HTBI primers and Arm-PCR of CDR3 regions. In TCRdb, the multiplex PCR reads were re-called with MiXCR into one record per CDR3 protein. The data show hundreds of thousands of distinct CDR3 sequences, with roughly 20% seen just once and 6.5% to 10% held by the top ten. As to time point: persistent/refractory GD, antithyroid drugs over 5 years with positive TRAb. PBMC-derived RNA was used for the TCR library. Source: peripheral blood mononuclear cells (PBMCs), taken when the disease was refractory, from a patient treated with antithyroid drugs. The origin of the receptors is a female donor with Graves disease.

The chain joins TRBV12-3 or TRBV12-4 to TRBJ2-7; TRBD1 aligns across 8 bases. V trimming: 5 bases; J trimming: 7 bases; junction bases outside the gene matches: 7. CDR3 size: 13 residues. The CDR3: CASSEGQVSEQYF. The DNA of the CDR3 is TGTGCCAGCAGTGAGGGACAGGTATCTGAGCAGTACTTC.

This clonotype appeared a few times. The V and J genes are TRBV19 and TRBJ1-1; D not resolved. This CDR3 is 14 amino acids long. Trimming removed 2 bases from V and 0 bases from J, with 7 bases in between. CDR1 and CDR2 from the germline V gene are LNHDA and SQIVND (reference sequence). CDR3 sequence (DNA): TGTGCCAGTAGTATATCGATCGTGAACACTGAAGCTTTCTTT. Translation gives CASSISIVNTEAFF.

A remark on this clonotype: It may be a read error: a sequence one base away is much more abundant. The V gene is TRBV6-1, the J gene TRBJ1-5, with D tentatively TRBD1 (5 bases). The V gene's germline CDR1 is MNHNS and CDR2 SASEGT. The CDR3 consists of 18 residues. The V gene lost 4 bases and the J gene lost 4 bases, with 23 bases spanning the gap. The CDR3, as DNA: TGTGCCAGCAGTGGAGATCGCGCGTGGCAGGGAATAAATCAGCCCCAGCATTTT. Its translation is CASSGDRAWQGINQPQHF.

CDR3 DNA sequence: TGTGCCAGCGGACGGGCCGCCCTGGGAACTGAAGCTTTCTTT. Translating gives CASGRAALGTEAFF. The chain couples TRBV7-9 to TRBJ1-1, with D uncertain. The CDR3 extends over 14 amino acids. Germline CDR1 and CDR2: SEHNR and FQNEAQ (reference sequence). Trimming took off 8 bases at V and 5 bases at J, with 18 bases between the two ends.

The chain is built from TRBV12-3 or TRBV12-4 and TRBJ2-5; perhaps D is TRBD1 or TRBD2 (5 bases each). TRBJ2-1 explains the end of the DNA better; the J call may be wrong. The CDR3 sequence is 17 residues long. The CDR3, as DNA: TGTGCCAGCAGTTTAGGCACTCTAGCTGGGGGATACAATGAGCAGTTCTTC. Protein sequence: CASSLGTLAGGYNEQFF.

This clonotype was recorded a few times. This chain links TRBV5-5 with TRBJ1-1, with 8 positions matching TRBD1. This CDR3 is built from 12 residues. The germline V gene encodes CDR1 SGHKS and CDR2 YYEKEE (reference sequence). J gave up 10 bases and V 3 bases, and 5 bases lay outside the gene matches. CDR3 nucleotide sequence: TGTGCCAGCAGCTCCCAGGGGGCGATAGCTTTCTTT. Translating gives CASSSQGAIAFF.

The table lists this clonotype with many counts. The gene calls are TRBV28 and TRBJ2-7, with 12 nucleotides matching TRBD1. The V gene end was trimmed by 2 bases and the J gene end by 6 bases; junction bases not matched to a gene: 5. Germline V gene lookup returns CDR1 MDHEN and CDR2 SYDVKM. The CDR3 sequence is 15 residues long. CDR3 loop: CASSLKGQGASEQYF. Here the CDR3 DNA reads TGTGCCAGCAGTTTAAAGGGACAGGGGGCTTCCGAGCAGTACTTC.

This clonotype was counted between two and nine times. This chain uses TRBV24-1 with TRBJ2-3; TRBD2 matches 11 bases. J gave up 5 bases and V 2 bases, and 2 bases lay outside the gene matches. Germline V CDR1 and CDR2: KGHDR, SFDVKD. The CDR3 extends over 15 amino acids. This CDR3 is CATSDYGTSGDTQYF. Written as DNA, the CDR3 is TGTGCCACCAGTGATTACGGGACTAGCGGAGATACGCAGTATTTT.

This clonotype has at least ten counts. The chain combines TRBV6-2 or TRBV6-3 with TRBJ2-7; TRBD1 aligns across 7 bases. This CDR3 is 15 amino acids long. CDR1 is MNHEY and CDR2 is SVGEGT in the germline V gene. V was pared by 4 bases and J by 0 bases, with 6 bases of the junction left unmatched. The CDR3 reads CASSWGQIDSYEQYF. The DNA for the CDR3 is TGTGCCAGCAGTTGGGGACAGATCGACTCCTACGAGCAGTACTTC.

This clonotype has just a few counts. The CDR3, as DNA: TGCAGCGTTCCGGGGGACTACGAGCAGTACTTC. It yields the protein CSVPGDYEQYF. This chain connects TRBV29-1 to TRBJ2-7, with D perhaps matching TRBD2 (6 bases). Germline V gene data show CDR1 as SQVTM and CDR2 as ANQGSEA. This CDR3 is built from 11 residues. The ends were cut back, 5 bases at V and 3 bases at J, with 8 bases in the middle.

This chain connects TRBV5-1 to TRBJ2-7; D ambiguous. In germline, CDR1 is SGHRS, CDR2 YFSETQ. Trimming cost V 4 bases and J 3 bases, with 11 bases left between them. This CDR3 spans 13 amino acids. Here the CDR3 reads CASSLVRHYEQYF. For the CDR3, the DNA is TGCGCCAGCAGCCTGGTTAGACACTACGAGCAGTACTTC.

This clonotype was seen many times. The chain uses TRBV24-1 and TRBJ2-5; D assignment may be TRBD1 or TRBD2 (6 bases each). Trimming stripped 7 bases from V and 5 bases from J, with 13 bases between. Germline V gene sequence: CDR1 KGHDR, CDR2 SFDVKD. The CDR3 runs to 13 residues. The CDR3 sequence is CATRGGGLETQYF. The CDR3 DNA is TGTGCCACCAGGGGGGGCGGATTGGAGACCCAGTACTTC.